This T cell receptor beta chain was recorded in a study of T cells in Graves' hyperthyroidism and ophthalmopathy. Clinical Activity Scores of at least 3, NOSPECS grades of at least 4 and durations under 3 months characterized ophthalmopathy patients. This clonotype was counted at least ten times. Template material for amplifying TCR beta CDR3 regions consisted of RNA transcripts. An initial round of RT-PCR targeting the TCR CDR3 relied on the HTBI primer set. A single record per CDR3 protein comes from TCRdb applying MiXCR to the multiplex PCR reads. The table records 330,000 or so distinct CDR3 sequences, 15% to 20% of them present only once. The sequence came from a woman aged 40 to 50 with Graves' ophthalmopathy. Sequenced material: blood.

CDR3 bases: TGTGCCAGCAGCTTAGCAGGGACCGCGAACACCGGGGAGCTGTTTTTT. Translating it yields CASSLAGTANTGELFF. The chain couples TRBV7-2 to TRBJ2-2; D tentatively fits TRBD1 or TRBD2 (5 bases each). CDR1 and CDR2 (germline): SGHTA, FQGNSA. This CDR3 spans 16 amino acids. Trimming stripped 0 bases from V and 0 bases from J, with 8 bases between.